This T cell receptor (beta chain) came from a study of T cell changes during pregnancy in multiple sclerosis. The CDR3 loop spans 14 amino acids. CDR1 is SGDLS, CDR2 YYNGEE, per germline. V shed 0 bases, J shed 8 bases, and the junction held 4 bases outside the gene matches. Some clones are missing from TCRdb's copy, which holds only in-frame ones; the method was immunoSEQ multiplex PCR. The sample holds fewer than 70,000 clones, roughly 91% seen once. The origin of this receptor is a female donor with multiple sclerosis, enrolled in a pregnancy study. The specimen was peripheral blood, collected in the third trimester of pregnancy. This chain uses TRBV9 with TRBJ2-1; TRBD1 agrees at 8 bases. CDR3 nucleotides: TGTGCCAGCAGCGTAGGACAGGGGCCAGATGAGCAGTTCTTC. Protein: CASSVGQGPDEQFF.